This TCR beta chain was found in a study of T-cell memory formation after mild COVID-19. Constant-segment primers served in 5'RACE that generated TCR alpha and TCR beta cDNA libraries bearing sample barcodes and UMIs. TCRdb reanalysed the 5' RACE reads using MiXCR and keeps one entry per CDR3 protein. The data contain 250,000 to 300,000 distinct CDR3 sequences, 16% of them singletons. The germline V gene encodes CDR1 DFQATT and CDR2 SNEGSKA (reference sequence). V lost 5 bases and J lost 7, with 18 bases in between. CDR3 length: 14 residues. V gene TRBV20-1 combines with J gene TRBJ1-5; possibly TRBD1 for D (6 bases). What was sequenced was PBMCs or a T cell subset sorted from them (not recorded which). This TCR was sampled from a man aged 18 to 30 who had mild COVID-19 (a few samples of this study predate the infection). Cell type and time point are not known. The CDR3 loop is CSAPSGTRGQPQHF. CDR3 nucleotides: TGCAGTGCTCCTTCCGGGACAAGAGGCCAGCCCCAGCATTTT.